Listed below are T cell receptor beta chains from one sample, sequenced in a study of regulatory T cells in long-lasting Graves disease. TCRdb used MiXCR to reprocess the multiplex PCR reads, holding one entry per CDR3 protein. The sample carries approximately 480,000 distinct CDR3 sequences, 15% to 20% recorded once. A further study also used this sample, focusing on T cells in Graves' hyperthyroidism and ophthalmopathy.

The sequencing used peripheral blood mononuclear cells (PBMCs), collected at new diagnosis, from a patient treated with antithyroid drugs. The receptors stem from a man aged 40-49 years with Graves disease. Both conserved end residues are part of each CDR3. The D gene is left open where the match is weak. Clone size is not always given. Where it is, it says once, few, many or a class for expanded clones.

V gene: TRBV18; J gene: TRBJ1-1; clone size: many; D gene: NA; CDR3 DNA: TGTGCCAGCTCACTTAGTGATAACACTGAAGCTTTCTTT; CDR3 protein: CASSLSDNTEAFF
V gene: TRBV7-8; J gene: TRBJ1-2; clone size: few; D gene: NA; CDR3 DNA: TGTGCCAGCAGCTTAGGTGGGGTCACCTATGGCTACACCTTC; CDR3 protein: CASSLGGVTYGYTF
V gene: TRBV5-8; J gene: TRBJ1-1; clone size: many; D gene: NA; CDR3 DNA: TGTGCCAGCAGCTCTTCGACGCGGGGTGGCACTGAAGCTTTCTTT; CDR3 protein: CASSSSTRGGTEAFF
V gene: TRBV30; J gene: TRBJ2-7; clone size: many; D gene: TRBD2; CDR3 DNA: TGTGCCTGGAGTGCTAGCGGGAGTACCTACGAGCAGTACTTC; CDR3 protein: CAWSASGSTYEQYF
V gene: TRBV7-2; J gene: TRBJ1-1; clone size: once; D gene: NA; CDR3 DNA: TGTGCCAGCAGCCCGGAACGTCCGAACACTGAAGCTTTCTTT; CDR3 protein: CASSPERPNTEAFF
V gene: TRBV24-1; J gene: TRBJ2-5; clone size: many; D gene: NA; CDR3 DNA: TGTGCCACCAGTGATCCGGGGTTCTGGGGGGAGACCCAGTACTTC; CDR3 protein: CATSDPGFWGETQYF
V gene: TRBV28; J gene: TRBJ2-7; clone size: many; D gene: NA; CDR3 DNA: TGTGCCAGCAGTTTAGGCCGGCGCGAGCAGTACTTC; CDR3 protein: CASSLGRREQYF
V gene: TRBV20-1; J gene: TRBJ2-1; clone size: many; D gene: NA; CDR3 DNA: TGCAGTGCTAGAGCTGCTAGCTCCTACAATGAGCAGTTCTTC; CDR3 protein: CSARAASSYNEQFF
V gene: TRBV28; J gene: TRBJ2-1; clone size: many; D gene: NA; CDR3 DNA: TGTGCCAGCAGTTTTAGCCGGCGCAATGAGCAGTTCTTC; CDR3 protein: CASSFSRRNEQFF
V gene: TRBV7-6; J gene: TRBJ2-3; clone size: many; D gene: NA; CDR3 DNA: TGTGCCAGCAGCTTAGCGCGATATACAGATACGCAGTATTTT; CDR3 protein: CASSLARYTDTQYF
V gene: TRBV13; J gene: TRBJ2-7; clone size: many; D gene: TRBD2; CDR3 DNA: TGTGCCAGCAGTTGGACTAGCGGGACCGTCGAGCAGTACTTC; CDR3 protein: CASSWTSGTVEQYF
V gene: TRBV12-3/TRBV12-4; J gene: TRBJ2-5; clone size: few; D gene: TRBD2; CDR3 DNA: TGTGCCAGCGGCGAGGGAGGGTTGCCAGAGACCCAGTACTTC; CDR3 protein: CASGEGGLPETQYF
V gene: TRBV2; J gene: TRBJ1-5; clone size: many; D gene: NA; CDR3 DNA: TGTGCCAGCAGACGGGAGGGCGGTCAGCCCCAGCATTTT; CDR3 protein: CASRREGGQPQHF
V gene: TRBV12-3/TRBV12-4; J gene: TRBJ1-1; clone size: many; D gene: NA; CDR3 DNA: TGTGCCAGCAGTCCGATCTCGGGGGCAGGGATTAACACTGAAGCTTTCTTT; CDR3 protein: CASSPISGAGINTEAFF
V gene: TRBV12-3/TRBV12-4; J gene: TRBJ2-1; clone size: many; D gene: TRBD2; CDR3 DNA: TGTGCCAGCAGTCCTTTTGTTAGCGGGCCATACAATGAGCAGTTCTTC; CDR3 protein: CASSPFVSGPYNEQFF
V gene: TRBV28; J gene: TRBJ1-2; clone size: many; D gene: TRBD1; CDR3 DNA: TGTGCCACCCGACAGGGCCAAGTCTATGGCTACACCTTC; CDR3 protein: CATRQGQVYGYTF
V gene: TRBV28; J gene: TRBJ2-1; clone size: many; D gene: TRBD1; CDR3 DNA: TGTGCCAGCAGTTTAATTCCCGGGACAGGGGCCTTCTTATTATACAATGAGCAGTTCTTC; CDR3 protein: CASSLIPGTGAFLLYNEQFF
V gene: TRBV14; J gene: TRBJ2-2; clone size: NA; D gene: NA; CDR3 DNA: TGTGCCAGCAGCCAAGTGAGGACCGGGGAGCTGTTTTTT; CDR3 protein: CASSQVRTGELFF
V gene: TRBV28; J gene: TRBJ2-4; clone size: many; D gene: TRBD2; CDR3 DNA: TGTGCCAGCAGTGCAACGGGACTAGCGGGAGCCGGGGACATTCAGTACTTC; CDR3 protein: CASSATGLAGAGDIQYF
V gene: TRBV5-1; J gene: TRBJ1-1; clone size: many; D gene: TRBD1; CDR3 DNA: TGCGCCAGCGCCAAGGGGGCGGGCGACACTGAAGCTTTCTTT; CDR3 protein: CASAKGAGDTEAFF
V gene: TRBV2; J gene: TRBJ1-2; clone size: many; D gene: NA; CDR3 DNA: TGTGCCAACCCCCCCGGGAGGAACTATGGCTACACCTTC; CDR3 protein: CANPPGRNYGYTF
V gene: TRBV18; J gene: TRBJ2-1; clone size: few; D gene: TRBD2; CDR3 DNA: TGTGCCAGCTCACCACGGCGGCTAGCGGGTAACAATGAGCAGTTCTTC; CDR3 protein: CASSPRRLAGNNEQFF
V gene: TRBV6-2/TRBV6-3; J gene: TRBJ2-3; clone size: NA; D gene: TRBD2; CDR3 DNA: TGTGCCAGCAGTTACGATGAGCGGGGGGGCACAGATACGCAGTATTTT; CDR3 protein: CASSYDERGGTDTQYF
V gene: TRBV28; J gene: TRBJ2-7; clone size: many; D gene: NA; CDR3 DNA: TGTGCCAGCAGTTTTGCCCCCCTCCAAAACTACGAGCAGTACTTC; CDR3 protein: CASSFAPLQNYEQYF
V gene: TRBV6-5; J gene: TRBJ1-5; clone size: many; D gene: NA; CDR3 DNA: TGTGCCAGCAGTTCAATGGACGGAAGCAATCAGCCCCAGCATTTT; CDR3 protein: CASSSMDGSNQPQHF
V gene: TRBV19; J gene: TRBJ1-5; clone size: NA; D gene: NA; CDR3 DNA: TGTGCCAGTAGTTCCCAAGGGGGGACCTGGCGGAGCAATCAGCCCCAGCATTTT; CDR3 protein: CASSSQGGTWRSNQPQHF
V gene: TRBV12-3/TRBV12-4; J gene: TRBJ2-7; clone size: many; D gene: TRBD1; CDR3 DNA: TGTGCCAGCAGTAGGACAGGGGAACAGTACTTC; CDR3 protein: CASSRTGEQYF
V gene: TRBV11-3; J gene: TRBJ1-1; clone size: many; D gene: NA; CDR3 DNA: TGTGCCAGCAGCTCCAACCCCTTAATGAACACTGAAGCTTTCTTT; CDR3 protein: CASSSNPLMNTEAFF
V gene: TRBV28; J gene: TRBJ2-1; clone size: many; D gene: NA; CDR3 DNA: TGTGCCAGCAGTAACCGGGACCTGGGGATCAATGAGCAGTTCTTC; CDR3 protein: CASSNRDLGINEQFF
V gene: TRBV2; J gene: TRBJ2-1; clone size: many; D gene: NA; CDR3 DNA: TGTGCCAGCAGTGGGGAAGGCCCATCCTACAATGAGCAGTTCTTC; CDR3 protein: CASSGEGPSYNEQFF
V gene: TRBV2; J gene: TRBJ2-5; clone size: many; D gene: NA; CDR3 DNA: TGTGCCAGCAGTGAAAAAAGGAAGGAGACCCAGTACTTC; CDR3 protein: CASSEKRKETQYF
V gene: TRBV2; J gene: TRBJ2-7; clone size: many; D gene: TRBD2; CDR3 DNA: TGTGCCACCAGATTAGCGGGAGGCCTCTACGAGCAGTACTTC; CDR3 protein: CATRLAGGLYEQYF
V gene: TRBV30; J gene: TRBJ2-3; clone size: many; D gene: NA; CDR3 DNA: TGTGCCTGGAGTGGGCAGCGGATTAGCACAGATACGCAGTATTTT; CDR3 protein: CAWSGQRISTDTQYF
V gene: TRBV20-1; J gene: TRBJ2-1; clone size: NA; D gene: NA; CDR3 DNA: TGCAGTGCTAACCCTAGTGGGGCGGGGAATGAGCAGTTCTTC; CDR3 protein: CSANPSGAGNEQFF
V gene: TRBV10-3; J gene: TRBJ2-1; clone size: few; D gene: TRBD2; CDR3 DNA: TGTGCCATCAGTGAGGTAGCGGGAGTTGATGAGCAGTTCTTC; CDR3 protein: CAISEVAGVDEQFF
V gene: TRBV3-1; J gene: TRBJ2-1; clone size: NA; D gene: TRBD2; CDR3 DNA: TGTGCCAGCGGCCTAGTGCTAGCGGGAGGGCACAATGAGCAGTTCTTC; CDR3 protein: CASGLVLAGGHNEQFF
V gene: TRBV12-3/TRBV12-4; J gene: TRBJ1-2; clone size: few; D gene: NA; CDR3 DNA: TGTGGCAGCAGCCCCCTTATGGGGAACTATGGCTACACCTTC; CDR3 protein: CGSSPLMGNYGYTF
V gene: TRBV7-8; J gene: TRBJ2-7; clone size: many; D gene: NA; CDR3 DNA: TGTGCCAGCAGCTTACGCGGGGGCTCTGACGAGCAGTACTTC; CDR3 protein: CASSLRGGSDEQYF
V gene: TRBV9; J gene: TRBJ2-5; clone size: few; D gene: TRBD1; CDR3 DNA: TGTGCCAGCAGCTTTCGACAGGGGAGAGAGACCCAGTACTTC; CDR3 protein: CASSFRQGRETQYF
V gene: TRBV15; J gene: TRBJ2-4; clone size: NA; D gene: NA; CDR3 DNA: TGTGCCACCAGCAGAGCAGGGGCCCTAGCCAAAAACATTCAGTACTTC; CDR3 protein: CATSRAGALAKNIQYF
V gene: TRBV28; J gene: TRBJ1-6; clone size: few; D gene: NA; CDR3 DNA: TGTGCCAGCAGCAGGGAATGGGACTATAATTCACCCCTCCACTTT; CDR3 protein: CASSREWDYNSPLHF
V gene: TRBV9; J gene: TRBJ1-1; clone size: many; D gene: TRBD1; CDR3 DNA: TGTGCCAGCAGCCCGGACAGGGGGTTACGGGACACTGAAGCTTTCTTT; CDR3 protein: CASSPDRGLRDTEAFF
V gene: TRBV11-2; J gene: TRBJ2-3; clone size: many; D gene: NA; CDR3 DNA: TGTGCCAGCAGCCCCTACGGAGCGGCTACAGATACGCAGTATTTT; CDR3 protein: CASSPYGAATDTQYF
V gene: TRBV20-1; J gene: TRBJ2-7; clone size: many; D gene: TRBD2; CDR3 DNA: TGCAGTGCTAGAGATTCGAGCGGGAGGGCCTATTCCTACGAGCAGTACTTC; CDR3 protein: CSARDSSGRAYSYEQYF
V gene: TRBV24-1; J gene: TRBJ2-1; clone size: few; D gene: TRBD2; CDR3 DNA: TGTGCCACCAGTGATCCGACTAGCGGGGGGTACAATGAGCAGTTCTTC; CDR3 protein: CATSDPTSGGYNEQFF
V gene: TRBV5-1; J gene: TRBJ2-3; clone size: few; D gene: TRBD1; CDR3 DNA: TGCGCCAGCAGCGCGGGACAGGGGTCAGATACGCAGTATTTT; CDR3 protein: CASSAGQGSDTQYF
V gene: TRBV18; J gene: TRBJ2-3; clone size: many; D gene: NA; CDR3 DNA: TGTGCCAGCTCACCGGAGGGTAGGGTGACGGAGGATACGCAGTATTTT; CDR3 protein: CASSPEGRVTEDTQYF
V gene: TRBV9; J gene: TRBJ1-1; clone size: few; D gene: NA; CDR3 DNA: TGTGCCAGCAGCGTAGCCGGGGGGGGGGCAGGGGACACTGAAGCTTTCTTT; CDR3 protein: CASSVAGGGAGDTEAFF
V gene: TRBV3-1; J gene: TRBJ2-7; clone size: few; D gene: NA; CDR3 DNA: TGTGCCAGCAGCCCTTTAGGGGTGATCCTCCACGAGCAGTACTTC; CDR3 protein: CASSPLGVILHEQYF
V gene: TRBV6-4; J gene: TRBJ2-2; clone size: NA; D gene: NA; CDR3 DNA: TGTGCCAGCAGTCGCGAATTGACCGGGGAGCTGTTTTTT; CDR3 protein: CASSRELTGELFF
V gene: TRBV20-1; J gene: TRBJ2-7; clone size: NA; D gene: NA; CDR3 DNA: TGCAGTTTTACTCGGGGACACTCCTACGAGCAGTACTTC; CDR3 protein: CSFTRGHSYEQYF
V gene: TRBV29-1; J gene: TRBJ2-5; clone size: NA; D gene: NA; CDR3 DNA: TGCAGCGCGCACCGAGAGACCCAGTACTTC; CDR3 protein: CSAHRETQYF
V gene: TRBV19; J gene: TRBJ2-7; clone size: NA; D gene: TRBD2; CDR3 DNA: TGTGCCAGTAGTACCGGACTAGCGGAAGGCTACGAGCAGTACTTC; CDR3 protein: CASSTGLAEGYEQYF
V gene: TRBV6-1; J gene: TRBJ2-3; clone size: NA; D gene: TRBD1; CDR3 DNA: TGTGCCAGCAATCCCAGGGGGCTTGCAGATACGCAGTATTTT; CDR3 protein: CASNPRGLADTQYF
V gene: TRBV12-3/TRBV12-4; J gene: TRBJ1-1; clone size: many; D gene: TRBD1; CDR3 DNA: TGTGCCAGCAGCCTACAGGGGGCGGGTGAAGCTTTCTTT; CDR3 protein: CASSLQGAGEAFF
V gene: TRBV12-3/TRBV12-4; J gene: TRBJ1-1; clone size: many; D gene: TRBD1; CDR3 DNA: TGTGCCAGCAGTCCACCCTCGGGACAGGGGAACACTGAAGCTTTCTTT; CDR3 protein: CASSPPSGQGNTEAFF
V gene: TRBV7-9; J gene: TRBJ2-7; clone size: many; D gene: NA; CDR3 DNA: TGTGCCAGCAGCTTAGATAGTTTACAATACTACGAGCAGTACTTC; CDR3 protein: CASSLDSLQYYEQYF